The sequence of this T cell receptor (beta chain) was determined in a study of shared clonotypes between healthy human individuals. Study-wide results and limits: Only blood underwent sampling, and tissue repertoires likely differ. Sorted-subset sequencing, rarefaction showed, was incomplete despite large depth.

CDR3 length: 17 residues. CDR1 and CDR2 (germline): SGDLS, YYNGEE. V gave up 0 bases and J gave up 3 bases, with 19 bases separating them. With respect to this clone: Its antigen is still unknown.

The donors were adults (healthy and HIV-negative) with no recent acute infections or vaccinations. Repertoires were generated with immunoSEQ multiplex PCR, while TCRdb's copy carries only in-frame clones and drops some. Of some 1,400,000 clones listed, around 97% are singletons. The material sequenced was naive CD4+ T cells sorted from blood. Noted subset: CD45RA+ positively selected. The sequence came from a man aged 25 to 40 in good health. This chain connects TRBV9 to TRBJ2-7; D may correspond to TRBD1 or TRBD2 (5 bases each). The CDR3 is CASSVVLGTRGDYEQYF. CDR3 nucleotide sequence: TGTGCCAGCAGCGTAGTTCTAGGGACCCGAGGAGACTACGAGCAGTACTTC. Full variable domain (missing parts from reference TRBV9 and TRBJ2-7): DSGVTQTPKHLITATGQRVTLRCSPRSGDLSVYWYQQSLDQGLQFLIQYYNGEERAKGNILERFSAQQFPDLHSELNLSSLELGDSALYFCASSVVLGTRGDYEQYFGPGTRLTVT.